This T cell receptor (beta chain) was sequenced during a study of T cell repertoires in cytomegalovirus infection (dated 2019 in TCRdb). Turning to the overall study: Recently identified HLA-C-restricted CMV epitopes, whose presentation resists viral immunomodulation, were targeted by peptide stimulations together with well-studied HLA-B-restricted epitopes. Donor HLA type was relevant to the analysis, as public TCR beta signatures indicated carriage of CMV infection together with the matching HLA type.

This specimen's treatment or condition label, per the study, means: in vitro stimulation with specific CMV peptide epitopes to enrich CMV-specific T cells. General conclusions and limits of the study: The ex vivo response was dominated by HLA-C-restricted CMV-specific TCR beta clonotypes, and the single most frequent clonotype in two of eight donors was supplied by these HLA-C-restricted clonotypes. In both this cohort and an independent roughly 400-donor cohort, the cumulative frequency of public TCR beta family members distinguished carriers of CMV infection plus the relevant HLA type.

This clonotype showed up just a few times. The antigen it binds to is not known. Nothing much larger sits one base from this clone, and base qualities are not available. Instrument used: Illumina HiSeq 1500. The public reads were run again by TCRdb, first through fastp at Q25 and then through MiXCR, and only productive beta chains were kept. CDR3 protein sequences are deduplicated, and each keeps its most common genes and DNA. The table for this sample lists about 890,000 distinct CDR3 sequences; 31% of them were counted only once. Jointly, the top ten make up about an eighth of the sample. The material was cultured CD8+ T cells from PBMCs, obtained from culture after CMV antigen stimulation. The receptor was derived from a human donor in good health (CMV status not recorded). Some clones in this sample may be carry-over from other donors' samples.

The CDR3 reads CASSITRLDPNEQFF. The nucleotide sequence reads TGTGCCAGCAGCATAACCAGGCTAGATCCCAATGAGCAGTTCTTC. This chain is built from TRBV28 and TRBJ2-1, with the D segment identity uncertain. The CDR3 measures 15 amino acids from cysteine to phenylalanine. The read is trimmed to its CDR3 DNA, 45 bases read in frame from base 1. V and J lose 6 bases and 6 bases, and a span of 18 bases separates them. CDR1 MDHEN and CDR2 SYDVKM are derived from the germline V gene.